This T cell receptor (beta chain) stems from a study of identical twins. Findings of the study overall: There was an excess of low generation probability in the out-of-frame alpha sequences that twins shared. In cord blood, abundant beta clonotypes had fewer insertions; memory showed no trend.

Template switching supplied a universal primer site; unique molecular identifiers were carried on the cDNA. Via MiXCR, TCRdb re-called the 5' RACE reads, giving one row per CDR3 protein. The table includes 200,000 to 250,000 distinct CDR3 sequences, roughly 7% detected once. Points on this clonotype: Its matching antigen is unknown.

The data were also submitted as part of a second study, on yellow fever vaccine responses in identical twins.

Material for sequencing was memory (CD45RO+) T cells sorted from blood. The sequence was collected from a woman aged 18-29 years in good health.

CDR3 in DNA: TGTGCCAGCAGCCAGCCCTCCGCGGGACTAGCGGAAGAGACCCAGTACTTC. Translation: CASSQPSAGLAEETQYF. V and J are TRBV3-1 and TRBJ2-5; 11 nucleotides align to TRBD2. The V segment lost 3 bases and the J segment 3 bases; nucleotides outside the gene matches: 9. The germline V gene encodes CDR1 LGHDT and CDR2 YNNKEL (reference sequence). This CDR3 has 17 residues.